The clone carrying this T cell receptor (beta chain) has only one observation. What it binds is unknown. This sample is drawn from a study of vaccination effects on CD4 cells after COVID-19. Profiled with immunoSEQ multiplex PCR; TCRdb holds only in-frame clones, not every one. The sample yields around 79,000 clones, about 70% seen once. This CDR3 comprises 12 residues. Germline V gives CDR1 SQVTM, CDR2 ANQGSEA. V dropped 6 bases and J dropped 2; count of bases not matched to a gene: 3. Findings and limits, study-wide: Vaccine-induced clones in healthy vaccinees cross-reacted with common cold coronaviruses in only 1 of 255 cases.

Peptide-pool stimulation followed by sequencing identified expanded antigen-specific CD4+ clonotypes in the ViraFEST assay. Once cultured for around 11 days, the cells underwent separation to obtain CD4+ T cells. The culture medium for 1.5 million to 2.5 million PBMC per well included 10 IU/ml IL-2 and 8.5 to 10 ug/ml peptides. This sequence was found in a human donor who received a COVID-19 vaccine. This rearrangement joins TRBV29-1 to TRBJ2-5, with 7 positions matching TRBD1. Source: CD4+ T cells from PBMCs cultured with HCoV-229E spike peptides, taken before COVID-19 vaccination. The CDR3 DNA reads TGCAGCGTCGGGACAGCACAAGAGACCCAGTACTTC. It yields the protein CSVGTAQETQYF.